One and the same sample provided the 32 T cell receptor beta chains below, sequenced in a study of blood T cells in healthy people across ages. Alongside a J-beta primer mix, a sample-barcoded 5' primer served in a second PCR lasting roughly 6 to 12 cycles. TCRdb fed the 5' RACE reads into MiXCR, producing one record per CDR3 protein. The data show about 650,000 distinct CDR3 sequences, around 50% seen once. Sequenced: blood. All receptors derive from a woman older than 75 in good health.

This clonotype was detected only a few times. V usage is TRBV27 and J usage is TRBJ1-1, with TRBD1 as a possible D gene (6 bases). The CDR3 has 15 amino acids. V lost 7 bases to trimming and J lost 0 bases, with 15 bases between them. Looked up from germline, CDR1 is MNHEY and CDR2 is SMNVEV (reference sequence). CDR3 residues: CASTPRGAMNTEAFF. The CDR3 bases are TGTGCCAGCACCCCGAGGGGGGCAATGAACACTGAAGCTTTCTTT.

As regards this clonotype: The junction differs from germline at one of its ends, possibly a read error. The chain carries TRBV18 and TRBJ2-7, with TRBD2 as a possible D gene (5 bases). Germline V CDR1 and CDR2: KGHSH, LQKENI. The CDR3 consists of 13 residues. In DNA, the CDR3 is TGTGCCAGCGCACCACCGGGAAGATACGAGCAGTACTTC. It codes for CASAPPGRYEQYF.

The rearrangement uses TRBV7-2 and TRBJ2-3; no firm D call. CDR1 SGHTA and CDR2 FQGNSA come from the germline V gene. V was cut by 2 bases and J by 1 base, with 16 bases left in between. This CDR3 spans 17 amino acids. CDR3 in amino acids: CASSLRSPLEGTDTQYF. CDR3 coding DNA: TGTGCCAGCAGCTTAAGGTCTCCCCTAGAAGGCACAGATACGCAGTATTTT.

The V call is TRBV2, the J call TRBJ2-5; D remains unclear. Matching the DNA end better, TRBJ2-7 makes the J call doubtful. This CDR3 contains 11 residues. The V gene's germline CDR1 is SNHLY and CDR2 FYNNEI. The chain's CDR3 is CASSQLYEQYF. Written as DNA, the CDR3 is TGTGCCAGCAGCCAGCTATACGAGCAGTACTTC.

Concerning this clonotype: This may arise from a read error, as a much more abundant clone is one base away. V gene TRBV4-2 combines with J gene TRBJ2-1, with a possible D match to TRBD2 (6 bases). V lost 0 bases, J lost 10 bases, and 10 bases lay in between. Germline loops: CDR1 LGHNA, CDR2 YNFKEQ. The CDR3 contains 13 residues. The CDR3 here is CASSQDLEGEQFF. DNA for the CDR3: TGTGCCAGCAGCCAAGATTTGGAGGGCGAGCAGTTCTTC.

Of note for this clonotype: This may stem from a read error, because a much larger clone lies one nucleotide away. The J gene is TRBJ2-3, the V gene TRBV12-3 or TRBV12-4; unclear D gene. The CDR3 totals 15 residues. CDR3 bases: TGTGCCAGCAGTTTACTGAGGCCACTCACAGATACGCAGGATTTT. It codes for CASSLLRPLTDTQDF.

The chain carries TRBV6-4 and TRBJ2-1, with 7 bases fitting TRBD1. This CDR3 is built from 15 residues. The junction had 12 bases not matched to a gene; V was cut back by 5 bases and J by 8 bases. Germline CDR1 MRHNA, CDR2 SNTAGT. Here the CDR3 reads CASSQGDLSCDEQFF. In DNA, the CDR3 is TGTGCCAGCAGTCAGGGGGACCTTTCTTGCGATGAGCAGTTCTTC.

The chain uses TRBV27 and TRBJ2-4, with TRBD1 as a possible D gene (7 bases). CDR3 length: 15 amino acids. The germline V gene has CDR1 MNHEY and CDR2 SMNVEV (reference sequence). Trimming stripped 2 bases from V and 13 bases from J, with 21 bases between. Here the CDR3 reads CASSLGGGLNNEQYF. The CDR3 DNA sequence: TGTGCCAGCAGTTTAGGAGGGGGCCTGAACAATGAGCAGTACTTC.

The rearrangement links TRBV3-1 to TRBJ2-2, with TRBD1 matching 7 bases. The V and J ends lost 4 bases and 8 bases, in that order; junction bases with no gene match: 7. Germline CDR1 and CDR2: LGHDT and YNNKEL (reference sequence). CDR3 length: 14 residues. CDR3 sequence reads: CASSPTGAVGELFF. In nucleotides, the CDR3 is TGTGCCAGCAGCCCTACAGGGGCAGTTGGGGAGCTGTTTTTT. The full variable domain, completed using reference TRBV3-1 and TRBJ2-2, is DTAVSQTPKYLVTQMGNDKSIKCEQNLGHDTMYWYKQDSKKFLKIMFSYNNKELIINETVPNRFSPKSPDKAHLNLHINSLELGDSAVYFCASSPTGAVGELFFGEGSRLTVL.

Comments on this clonotype: A read error may explain this, as a much larger clone is one base away. The CDR3 DNA is TGCAGCGTTGAAACTTGGACTGACAATGAGCAGTTCTTC. Amino acids: CSVETWTDNEQFF. The chain recombines TRBV29-1 with TRBJ2-1, with D perhaps matching TRBD2 (5 bases). V lost 2 bases and J lost 5, with 10 bases in between. Germline CDR1 reads SQVTM; CDR2 reads ANQGSEA. The CDR3 is 13 amino acids.

The chain couples TRBV3-1 to TRBJ2-7; D may be TRBD2 (5 bases). This CDR3 is built from 13 residues. CDR1 LGHDT and CDR2 YNNKEL come from the germline V gene (reference sequence). Trimming cost V 4 bases and J 5 bases, with 12 bases left between them. The CDR3 DNA reads TGTGCCAGCAGCCGGAGGACGACCCACGAGCAGTACTTC. It codes for CASSRRTTHEQYF.

A remark on this clonotype: This could be a read error, since a much larger clone is one nucleotide away. The rearrangement joins TRBV7-9 to TRBJ2-6, with D possibly TRBD2 on 6 matching bases. Germline CDR1 reads SEHNR; CDR2 reads FQNEAQ (reference sequence). CDR3 size: 16 residues. The CDR3 sequence is CASSLYGGTGADVLTF. In DNA, the CDR3 is TGTGCCAGCAGCCTTTATGGGGGGACTGGGGCCGACGTCCTGACTTTC.

This chain uses TRBV4-2 with TRBJ2-5, with 9 bases aligning to TRBD1. Germline CDR1 LGHNA, CDR2 YNFKEQ. The CDR3 consists of 16 residues. V lost 1 base and J lost 11; bases outside the gene matches: 14. The CDR3 is CASSQGPGQGYNEQYF. CDR3 sequence (DNA): TGTGCCAGCAGCCAAGGGCCGGGACAGGGTTACAATGAGCAGTACTTC.

This clonotype was counted between two and nine times. The V call is TRBV5-1, the J call TRBJ2-7; D may be TRBD2 (6 bases). Germline V gene data show CDR1 as SGHRS and CDR2 as YFSETQ. CDR3 length equals 14 residues. Trimming took 1 base from V and 7 from J, leaving 15 bases between them. The chain's CDR3 is CASSLTTGLMEQYF. CDR3 sequence (DNA): TGCGCCAGCAGCTTGACCACCGGACTAATGGAGCAGTACTTC.

The chain has TRBV7-9 and TRBJ2-1; 12 nucleotides line up with TRBD2. Germline V gene data show CDR1 as SEHNR and CDR2 as FQNEAQ (reference sequence). Unmatched junction bases numbered 3, after V lost 4 bases and J lost 5 bases. This CDR3 region has 15 residues. The CDR3 spells CASSYTSGGHNEQFF. The CDR3 coding sequence is TGTGCCAGCAGCTATACTAGCGGGGGGCACAATGAGCAGTTCTTC. The variable domain in full, with the rest retrieved from reference TRBV7-9 and TRBJ2-1, is DTGVSQNPRHKITKRGQNVTFRCDPISEHNRLYWYRQTLGQGPEFLTYFQNEAQLEKSRLLSDRFSAERPKGSFSTLEIQRTEQGDSAMYLCASSYTSGGHNEQFFGPGTRLTVL.

This clonotype showed up just a few times. The V gene is TRBV7-2, the J gene TRBJ2-4; D might be TRBD2 (5 bases). The V gene lost 4 bases and the J gene lost 2 bases, with 9 bases spanning the gap. Germline-derived CDR1 and CDR2 are SGHTA and FQGNSA. The CDR3 extends over 14 amino acids. This CDR3 is CASSSRVPKNIQYF. In nucleotides, the CDR3 is TGTGCCAGCAGCTCGAGGGTACCCAAAAACATTCAGTACTTC.

There are a few counts of this clonotype. The chain links TRBV7-9 to TRBJ2-5, with 12 bases identical to TRBD2. The CDR3 consists of 15 residues. CDR1 and CDR2 (germline): SEHNR, FQNEAQ (reference sequence). V shed 7 bases and J 4 bases; nucleotides not matched to a gene: 7. CDR3 nucleotide sequence: TGTGCCAGCACCATACTAGCGGGAGGACGAGAGACCCAGTACTTC. Translating it yields CASTILAGGRETQYF. The full variable domain, rest sourced from reference TRBV7-9 and TRBJ2-5, is DTGVSQNPRHKITKRGQNVTFRCDPISEHNRLYWYRQTLGQGPEFLTYFQNEAQLEKSRLLSDRFSAERPKGSFSTLEIQRTEQGDSAMYLCASTILAGGRETQYFGPGTRLLVL.

The rearrangement links TRBV7-2 to TRBJ1-6; 8 nucleotides line up with TRBD1. J gave up 10 bases and V 6 bases, and 11 bases lay outside the gene matches. The CDR3 loop spans 15 amino acids. Per the germline V gene, CDR1 is SGHTA and CDR2 is FQGNSA. CDR3 sequence (DNA): TGTGCCAGCAGGACTGAGCCAGGGGGCCGGTCACCCCTCCACTTT. It specifies CASRTEPGGRSPLHF.

This clonotype was detected only a few times. The V gene is TRBV3-1, the J gene TRBJ2-7; D unresolved. V was clipped by 1 base and J by 3 bases, with 10 bases between them. The CDR3 is made up of 14 amino acids. Germline V gene sequence: CDR1 LGHDT, CDR2 YNNKEL (reference sequence). The CDR3 bases are TGTGCCAGCAGCCAAGGGCCAGTCGGCTACGAGCAGTACTTC. Translated: CASSQGPVGYEQYF.

On this clonotype: Since a much larger clone is just one base distant, this may be a read error. The chain recombines TRBV9 with TRBJ1-5; 7 positions match TRBD1. CDR1 and CDR2 (germline): SGDLS, YYNGEE. This CDR3 is built from 14 residues. V gave up 3 bases and J gave up 9 bases; unmatched junction bases: 9. The CDR3 sequence is CASSASRGDPPQHF. The CDR3 nucleotides are TGTGCCAGCAGCGCCTCCAGGGGGGATCCGCCCCAGCATTTT. Full variable domain (outside the CDR3, taken from reference TRBV9 and TRBJ1-5): DSGVTQTPKHLITATGQRVTLRCSPRSGDLSVYWYQQSLDQGLQFLIQYYNGEERAKGNILERFSAQQFPDLHSELNLSSLELGDSALYFCASSASRGDPPQHFGDGTRLSIL.

The V gene is TRBV12-3 or TRBV12-4, the J gene TRBJ2-2; D remains unclear. Between the trimmed V and J ends, which lost 0 bases and 5 bases, there was a span of 7 bases. The CDR3 is 14 residues long. The CDR3 sequence is CASSLARHTGELFF. The CDR3 nucleotides are TGTGCCAGCAGTTTAGCTAGACATACCGGGGAGCTGTTTTTT.

A note on this clonotype: This CDR3 fails to terminate in the conserved phenylalanine or tryptophan, so it likely reflects a read error. The chain carries TRBV3-1 and TRBJ1-2; a possible D gene is TRBD1 (5 bases). There are 15 residues in the CDR3. Trimming took off 8 bases at V and 2 bases at J, with 18 bases between the two ends. Germline loops: CDR1 LGHDT, CDR2 YNNKEL (reference sequence). In nucleotides, the CDR3 is TGTGCCAGCGGGGGGGTGAGGGGCTCCAACTATGGCTACACCGTC. Translation: CASGGVRGSNYGYTV.

This clonotype showed up many times. This rearrangement joins TRBV29-1 to TRBJ2-5; 7 bases line up with TRBD1. With 2 bases clipped from V and 4 bases from J, the junction kept 4 bases outside the gene matches. Germline loops: CDR1 SQVTM, CDR2 ANQGSEA. This CDR3 contains 13 residues. CDR3 DNA: TGCAGCGTTGAATTGGGACAGCGAGAGACCCAGTACTTC. Translated, it gives CSVELGQRETQYF.

This clonotype was counted ten times or more. V usage is TRBV5-1 and J usage is TRBJ2-1; 11 nucleotides line up with TRBD1. Germline CDR1 and CDR2: SGHRS and YFSETQ. This CDR3 has 16 amino acids. J gave up 8 bases and V 5 bases, and 12 bases lay outside the gene matches. CDR3 in amino acids: CASSVSGTGGVDEQFF. Written as DNA, the CDR3 is TGCGCCAGCAGTGTGTCGGGGACAGGGGGTGTCGATGAGCAGTTCTTC.

V gene TRBV10-3 combines with J gene TRBJ2-7, with D perhaps TRBD2 (7 bases). Trimming cost V 2 bases and J 6 bases, with 20 bases left between them. Germline V gene lookup returns CDR1 ENHRY and CDR2 SYGVKD. CDR3 size: 16 residues. The CDR3 sequence: CAISETGGHTMFEQYF. Written as DNA, the CDR3 is TGTGCCATCAGTGAGACGGGGGGACATACCATGTTCGAGCAGTACTTC.

The rearrangement joins TRBV5-1 to TRBJ2-5; TRBD1 might be the D (6 bases). Per germline, CDR1 SGHRS and CDR2 YFSETQ. The V and J ends lost 0 bases and 6 bases respectively, with 9 bases between them. This CDR3 comprises 13 residues. CDR3 sequence: CASSLEGVQTQYF. CDR3 DNA: TGCGCCAGCAGCTTGGAGGGGGTGCAGACCCAGTACTTC. Full variable domain (outside the CDR3, taken from reference TRBV5-1 and TRBJ2-5): KAGVTQTPRYLIKTRGQQVTLSCSPISGHRSVSWYQQTPGQGLQFLFEYFSETQRNKGNFPGRFSGRQFSNSRSEMNVSTLELGDSALYLCASSLEGVQTQYFGPGTRLLVL.

This chain uses TRBV5-1 with TRBJ1-4; 9 positions match TRBD1. From germline, CDR1 is SGHRS and CDR2 YFSETQ. V dropped 1 base and J dropped 3; count of bases not matched to a gene: 4. The CDR3 has 16 residues. The CDR3 reads CASSLTGGSSNEKLFF. As DNA, the CDR3 is TGCGCCAGCAGCTTGACAGGGGGCAGCTCTAATGAAAAACTGTTTTTT.

The chain recombines TRBV12-3 or TRBV12-4 with TRBJ1-4; D may be TRBD1 (6 bases). V was trimmed by 6 bases and J by 0 bases, leaving 8 bases between them. This CDR3 is built from 14 residues. The CDR3: CASSTGTTNEKLFF. Written as DNA, the CDR3 is TGTGCCAGCAGCACAGGGACAACTAATGAAAAACTGTTTTTT.

The chain employs TRBV6-5 and TRBJ2-5; D possibly corresponds to TRBD2 (5 bases). The CDR3 covers 15 residues. CDR1 is MNHEY and CDR2 is SVGAGI in the germline V gene. V lost 7 bases, J lost 11 bases, and 26 bases lay in between. This CDR3 is CASTPKTRPDYPQYF. The CDR3 nucleotides are TGTGCCAGCACCCCAAAGACCCGACCCGACTACCCGCAGTACTTC.

The chain is built from TRBV20-1 and TRBJ2-1; the match to TRBD2 covers 8 bases. The V segment lost 5 bases and the J segment 4 bases; nucleotides outside the gene matches: 19. In germline, CDR1 is DFQATT, CDR2 SNEGSKA (reference sequence). The CDR3 has 18 amino acids. The CDR3 here is CSAHLSGLRGALYNEQFF. The CDR3 DNA is TGCAGTGCTCACCTTTCCGGGTTGCGGGGGGCATTGTACAATGAGCAGTTCTTC.

Concerning this clonotype itself: This may arise from a read error, as a much more abundant clone is one base away. V and J are TRBV29-1 and TRBJ2-1, with 10 bases matching TRBD1. This CDR3 region has 14 residues. Trimming took 7 bases from V and 4 from J; bases not matched to a gene: 7. The germline CDR1 and CDR2 sequences are SQVTM and ANQGSEA. Here the CDR3 DNA reads TGCAGCGCGGGAACGGGACAGGGGTACAATGAGCAGTTCTTC. Its translation is CSAGTGQGYNEQFF.

This clonotype was detected ten times or more. This may stem from a read error, because a much larger clone lies one nucleotide away. J is TRBJ1-5 and V is TRBV6-6; unclear D gene. The V end lost 5 bases, the J end lost 7 bases, and 15 bases lay between the germline ends. The CDR3 contains 14 residues. The germline CDR1 and CDR2 sequences are MNHNY and SVGAGI (reference sequence). CDR3: CASSDTEGGQPQHF. CDR3 DNA: TGTGCCAGCAGTGACACAGAAGGCGGACAGCCCCAGCATTTT.